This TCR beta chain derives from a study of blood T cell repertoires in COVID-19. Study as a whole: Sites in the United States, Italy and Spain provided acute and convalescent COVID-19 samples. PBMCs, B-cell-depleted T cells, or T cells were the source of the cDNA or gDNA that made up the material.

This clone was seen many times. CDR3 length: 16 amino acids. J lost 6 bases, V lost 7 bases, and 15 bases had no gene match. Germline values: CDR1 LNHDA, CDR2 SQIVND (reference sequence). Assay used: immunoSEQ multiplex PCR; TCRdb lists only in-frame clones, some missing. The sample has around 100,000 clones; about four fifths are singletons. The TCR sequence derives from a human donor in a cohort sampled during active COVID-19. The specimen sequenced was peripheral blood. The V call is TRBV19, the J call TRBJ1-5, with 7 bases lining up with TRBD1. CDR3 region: CASTLGRDRRAQPQHF. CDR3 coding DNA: TGTGCCAGTACCCTGGGGCGGGACAGAAGGGCTCAGCCCCAGCATTTT.